A selection of T cell receptor beta chains follows, all from one sample in a study of T-cell memory formation after mild COVID-19. In TCRdb, the 5' RACE reads were re-called with MiXCR into one record per CDR3 protein. The table includes 220,000 or so distinct CDR3 sequences, over 7.5% detected once. The sample comprised PBMCs or a T cell subset sorted from them (not recorded which). These receptors were collected from a young man who had mild COVID-19 (a few samples of this study predate the infection). Cell type and time point are not known. The CDR3 runs from the conserved cysteine through the conserved F or W. The D gene is left open where the match is weak. Not all rows give a size; the values are once, few, many and, for expanded clones, a class.

v_gene	j_gene	abundance	d_gene	len	CDR3nt	CDR3aa
TRBV5-1	TRBJ2-5	few	-	14	TGCGCCAGCAGCTTCGGACAGATCCAAGAGACCCAGTACTTC	CASSFGQIQETQYF
TRBV6-2/TRBV6-3	TRBJ1-6	-	-	14	TGTGCCAGCAGCTATGGTGGCGCAGTCGCAGGGCTCCACTTT	CASSYGGAVAGLHF
TRBV20-1	TRBJ2-1	few	TRBD1	12	TGCAGTGCCTTCGACAGGGCCAATGAGCAGTTCTTC	CSAFDRANEQFF
TRBV3-1	TRBJ1-2	-	-	12	TGTGCCAGCAGCGGACACGACTATGGCTACACCTTC	CASSGHDYGYTF
TRBV5-6	TRBJ2-3	-	TRBD2	16	TGTGCCAGCAGCCACCCTCCGGGACTAGCCGCAGATACGCAGTATTTT	CASSHPPGLAADTQYF
TRBV18	TRBJ2-1	-	-	11	TGTGCCAGCTCACCCCTTCGGGTGCAGTTCTTC	CASSPLRVQFF
TRBV27	TRBJ2-3	few	TRBD2	15	TGTGCCAGCAGTTTGTGGACTAGCGGCACAGATACGCAGTATTTT	CASSLWTSGTDTQYF
TRBV5-1	TRBJ1-4	-	TRBD1	14	TGCGCCAGCAGCTTGGGGGGACAGCTTGAAAAACTGTTTTTT	CASSLGGQLEKLFF
TRBV5-6	TRBJ2-2	few	-	17	TGTGCCAGCACCCCCTGGGATGCAGTCGAGAACACCGGGGAGCTGTTTTTT	CASTPWDAVENTGELFF
TRBV25-1	TRBJ2-5	-	-	14	TGTGCCAGCAGTGCCCCAGTCGGACAAGAGACCCAGTACTTC	CASSAPVGQETQYF
TRBV4-3	TRBJ2-1	many	TRBD2	17	TGCGCCAGCAGCCAAGATCCAGCGGGGGGGCCCTACAATGAGCAGTTCTTC	CASSQDPAGGPYNEQFF
TRBV9	TRBJ2-4	many	-	18	TGTGCCAGCAGCGAGGGAGGTGGGGGACTTTTAGCCAAAAACATTCAGTACTTC	CASSEGGGGLLAKNIQYF
TRBV5-1	TRBJ1-5	-	-	15	TGCGCCAGCAGCTTGGTAGAGGATAGCAATCAGCCCCAGCATTTT	CASSLVEDSNQPQHF
TRBV7-2	TRBJ2-4	-	TRBD2	16	TGTGCCAGCAGCTTAGTTACTAGCGGGGTCGGGGACATTCAGTACTTC	CASSLVTSGVGDIQYF
TRBV7-9	TRBJ2-2	few	-	17	TGTGCCAGCAGCTTAAAGCCCAGACAGGATTTATTTGGGGAGCTGTTTTTT	CASSLKPRQDLFGELFF
TRBV7-9	TRBJ1-2	many	-	12	TGTGCCAGCAGCTCGGACTTCTATGGCTACACCTTC	CASSSDFYGYTF
TRBV12-3/TRBV12-4	TRBJ2-1	-	TRBD2	16	TGTGCCAGCAGAACCGTAGCGGGGGGGCCCGTAAATGAGCAGTTCTTC	CASRTVAGGPVNEQFF
TRBV5-1	TRBJ2-5	-	TRBD2	14	TGCGCCAGTGGCGGCGGGGGGGCCCAAGAGACCCAGTACTTC	CASGGGGAQETQYF
TRBV7-2	TRBJ2-7	many	TRBD2	15	TGTGCCAGCAGCTTAGATCGGGGGGGCGCCTACGAGCAGTACTTC	CASSLDRGGAYEQYF
TRBV6-6	TRBJ2-7	-	-	14	TGTGCCAGCTTCGGAGGGCAGGGAGCCTACGAGCAGTACTTC	CASFGGQGAYEQYF
TRBV6-2/TRBV6-3	TRBJ2-5	-	-	12	TGTGCCAGTCGTCGAGCCGCAGAGACCCAGTACTTC	CASRRAAETQYF
TRBV7-9	TRBJ1-6	-	TRBD1	16	TGTGCCAGCAGCGGACACCCGACAGGGAGACTAACACCCCTCCACTTT	CASSGHPTGRLTPLHF
TRBV6-5	TRBJ1-1	-	-	16	TGTGCCAGCAGTTACGTGCCAGGGAAGGGGGGGACTGAAGCTTTCTTT	CASSYVPGKGGTEAFF
TRBV14	TRBJ1-1	-	-	14	TGTGCCAGCAGCCCTAATCGGGGGAACACTGAAGCTTTCTTT	CASSPNRGNTEAFF
TRBV20-1	TRBJ2-2	many	TRBD2	16	TGCAGTGCTAGTCGCAGCGGGGGGGCCAACACCGGGGAGCTGTTTTTT	CSASRSGGANTGELFF
TRBV27	TRBJ2-5	-	-	15	TGTGCCAGCAAGAAGTTTTCGCTCAACCAAGAGACCCAGTACTTC	CASKKFSLNQETQYF
TRBV6-6	TRBJ2-7	-	TRBD2	14	TGTGCCAGCAGTTCGCGGGGAGGGGACTACGAGCAGTACTTC	CASSSRGGDYEQYF